The sample holds a few counts of the clone carrying this T cell receptor beta chain. The V end was cut by 6 bases, the J end by 2 bases, with 11 bases between. Germline loops: CDR1 SGDLS, CDR2 YYNGEE. The CDR3 runs 13 residues. Free of recent acute infections or vaccinations, the donors were healthy HIV-negative adults. Donors, without exception, were Caucasian adults residing in Nashville, Tennessee. The data originate from a study of shared clonotypes between healthy human individuals. The protocol was immunoSEQ multiplex PCR, while the TCRdb copy is restricted to in-frame clones and leaves out a portion. The table lists 1.5 million to 1.9 million clones, 98% of them singletons, with about 0.4% in the top ten.

Sample: naive CD4+ T cells sorted from blood. Subset: CD45RA+ positively selected. The chain recombines TRBV9 with TRBJ1-2; D gene ambiguous. The receptor's source is a man younger than 40 in good health. In DNA form, the CDR3 reads TGTGCCAGCACCCACGACTCCAACTATGGCTACACCTTC. Translating gives CASTHDSNYGYTF.